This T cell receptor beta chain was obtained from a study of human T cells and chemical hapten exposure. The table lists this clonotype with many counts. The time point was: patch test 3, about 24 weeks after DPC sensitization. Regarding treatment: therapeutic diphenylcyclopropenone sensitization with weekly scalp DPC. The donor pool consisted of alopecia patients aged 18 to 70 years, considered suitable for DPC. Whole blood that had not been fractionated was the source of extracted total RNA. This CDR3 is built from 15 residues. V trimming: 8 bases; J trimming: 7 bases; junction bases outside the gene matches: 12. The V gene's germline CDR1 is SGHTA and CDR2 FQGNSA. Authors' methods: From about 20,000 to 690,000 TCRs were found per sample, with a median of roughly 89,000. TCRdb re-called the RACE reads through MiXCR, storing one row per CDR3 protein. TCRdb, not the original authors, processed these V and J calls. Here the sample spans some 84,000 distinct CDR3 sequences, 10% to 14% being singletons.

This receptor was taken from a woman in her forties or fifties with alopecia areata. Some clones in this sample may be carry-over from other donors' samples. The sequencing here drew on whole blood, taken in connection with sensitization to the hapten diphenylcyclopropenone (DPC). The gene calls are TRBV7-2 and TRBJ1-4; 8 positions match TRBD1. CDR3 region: CASVSTGALAEKLFF. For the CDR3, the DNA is TGTGCCAGCGTCTCGACAGGGGCCCTGGCTGAAAAACTGTTTTTT. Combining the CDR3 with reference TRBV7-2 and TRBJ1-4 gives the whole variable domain GAGVSQSPSNKVTEKGKDVELRCDPISGHTALYWYRQSLGQGLEFLIYFQGNSAPDKSGLPSDRFSAERTGGSVSTLTIQRTQQEDSAVYLCASVSTGALAEKLFFGSGTQLSVL.